What follows are 28 T cell receptor beta chains derived from one specimen sequenced in a study of cytomegalovirus exposure and HLA in healthy donors. Repertoires were generated with immunoSEQ multiplex PCR, while TCRdb's copy carries only in-frame clones and drops some. The sample lists a few hundred thousand clones; just over 85% were seen once. The source material was PBMCs. Receptor source: a woman under 30 in good health and CMV-seronegative.

V gene TRBV6-5 combines with J gene TRBJ1-1; 9 bases are shared with TRBD1. Looked up from germline, CDR1 is MNHEY and CDR2 is SVGAGI. This CDR3 region has 14 residues. The V and J ends lost 7 bases and 5 bases, in that order; junction bases with no gene match: 8. The chain's CDR3 is CASNQQGAGTEAFF. DNA of the CDR3: TGTGCCAGCAACCAACAGGGGGCTGGGACTGAAGCTTTCTTT.

The CDR3 bases are TGTGCCAGCAGTAAAAATCCGTCTAACTATGGCTACACCTTC. It encodes CASSKNPSNYGYTF. The chain has TRBV6-1 and TRBJ1-2; D gene ambiguous. Germline V gives CDR1 MNHNS, CDR2 SASEGT. Trimming cost V 5 bases and J 0 bases, with 10 bases left between them. The CDR3 runs to 14 residues.

This clone was recorded once. CDR3 coding DNA: TGTGCCAGCAGCCCCCCCACAGACACTAGCACAGATACGCAGTATTTT. It encodes CASSPPTDTSTDTQYF. The chain links TRBV7-2 to TRBJ2-3, with D unclear. V was cut by 5 bases and J by 0 bases, with 15 bases left in between. Germline lookup yields CDR1 SGHTA and CDR2 FQGNSA. The CDR3 loop spans 16 amino acids.

In this sample, this clone turned up once. The chain uses TRBV27 and TRBJ2-5; the match to TRBD1 covers 7 bases. There are 15 residues in the CDR3. V lost 3 bases, J lost 5 bases, and 9 bases stayed unmatched. Germline assignment: CDR1 MNHEY and CDR2 SMNVEV (reference sequence). The CDR3 DNA follows: TGTGCCAGCAGTTTCAGGGGGTCCGGGTCGGAGACCCAGTACTTC. This gives the protein CASSFRGSGSETQYF.

The J gene is TRBJ2-5, the V gene TRBV13; 7 bases map to TRBD2. With V trimmed by 5 bases and J by 2 bases, 8 bases remained unmatched. The CDR3 is 15 residues long. Looked up from germline, CDR1 is PRHDT and CDR2 is FYEKMQ (reference sequence). CDR3 protein: CASSRAGLLQETQYF. The CDR3 DNA sequence: TGTGCCAGCAGCCGCGCGGGACTATTGCAAGAGACCCAGTACTTC.

The chain recombines TRBV6-1 with TRBJ2-2, with TRBD2 as a possible D gene (6 bases). V was clipped by 4 bases and J by 3 bases, with 15 bases between them. Germline lookup yields CDR1 MNHNS and CDR2 SASEGT. CDR3 length: 16 amino acids. The CDR3 protein is CASSAGREYYTGELFF. The CDR3 DNA reads TGTGCCAGCAGTGCCGGTCGGGAGTATTACACCGGGGAGCTGTTTTTT.

As DNA, the CDR3 is TGCGCCAGCAGCCCGACCTACGGGACAGGGGGCGAGCAGTACTTC. It codes for CASSPTYGTGGEQYF. This chain links TRBV4-3 with TRBJ2-7; 11 bases align to TRBD1. The germline V gene encodes CDR1 LGHNA and CDR2 YSLEER. The CDR3 totals 15 residues. Losses at the gene ends were 4 bases for V and 6 bases for J; bases not matched to a gene: 8.

The genes are TRBV29-1 and TRBJ2-2; no reliable D call. The germline V and J ends were trimmed by 2 bases and 2 bases, with 6 bases remaining between them. CDR1 SQVTM and CDR2 ANQGSEA come from the germline V gene. The CDR3 runs 13 residues. CDR3 sequence: CSVERVNTGELFF. The CDR3 DNA reads TGCAGCGTTGAACGGGTCAACACCGGGGAGCTGTTTTTT.

This chain links TRBV27 with TRBJ2-2; 7 nucleotides agree with TRBD1. The germline V gene encodes CDR1 MNHEY and CDR2 SMNVEV (reference sequence). V lost 4 bases to trimming and J lost 5 bases; unmatched junction nucleotides: 7. The CDR3 spans 15 residues. CDR3 residues: CASSSGQWITGELFF. The DNA for the CDR3 is TGTGCCAGCAGTTCGGGACAGTGGATAACCGGGGAGCTGTTTTTT.

The chain links TRBV9 to TRBJ2-7, with D tentatively TRBD1 (5 bases). Germline V gene data show CDR1 as SGDLS and CDR2 as YYNGEE. There are 14 residues in the CDR3. V was pared by 3 bases and J by 0 bases, with 10 bases between. The chain's CDR3 is CASSAEDISYEQYF. CDR3 nucleotide sequence: TGTGCCAGCAGCGCTGAGGACATCTCCTACGAGCAGTACTTC. The full variable domain, in which reference TRBV9 and TRBJ2-7 provide the parts outside the CDR3, is DSGVTQTPKHLITATGQRVTLRCSPRSGDLSVYWYQQSLDQGLQFLIQYYNGEERAKGNILERFSAQQFPDLHSELNLSSLELGDSALYFCASSAEDISYEQYFGPGTRLTVT.

The V and J genes are TRBV18 and TRBJ1-1; tentatively, D is TRBD1 (5 bases). From germline, CDR1 is KGHSH and CDR2 LQKENI. The CDR3 loop spans 14 amino acids. V was clipped by 2 bases and J by 1 base, with 8 bases between them. The CDR3 DNA reads TGTGCCAGCTCACCAGACAGCGAGAACACTGAAGCTTTCTTT. The encoded protein is CASSPDSENTEAFF.

Written as DNA, the CDR3 is TGTGCCAGTAAAAGAACTAGCGCAGGGCTCGAGCAGTACTTC. This codes for CASKRTSAGLEQYF. The chain recombines TRBV19 with TRBJ2-7, with 7 bases identical to TRBD2. Per the germline V gene, CDR1 is LNHDA and CDR2 is SQIVND (reference sequence). Trimming took 7 bases from V and 6 from J; bases not matched to a gene: 12. The CDR3 runs 14 residues.

The chain couples TRBV14 to TRBJ1-1; D perhaps matches TRBD1 (5 bases). CDR3 size: 14 residues. Trimming pared 2 bases from V and 1 base from J, leaving 8 bases between. Germline V gives CDR1 SGHDN, CDR2 FVKESK. DNA of the CDR3: TGTGCCAGCAGCCAAACGACAGCGAACACTGAAGCTTTCTTT. This sequence encodes CASSQTTANTEAFF.

The genes are TRBV29-1 and TRBJ2-6, with D tentatively TRBD2 (6 bases). The CDR3 extends over 15 amino acids. In germline, CDR1 is SQVTM, CDR2 ANQGSEA. V lost 4 bases and J 1 base, leaving 11 bases between the germline ends. The CDR3 region is CSVAAGGSGANVLTF. The DNA for the CDR3 is TGCAGCGTTGCCGCCGGGGGATCTGGGGCCAACGTCCTGACTTTC.

The J gene is TRBJ1-2, the V gene TRBV25-1, with D tentatively TRBD1 (5 bases). V lost 1 base and J lost 5, with 8 bases in between. This CDR3 has 13 amino acids. Germline V lookup: CDR1 MGHDK, CDR2 SYGVNS. In nucleotides, the CDR3 is TGTGCCAGCAGTGAATCTTACAGGTATGGCTACACCTTC. Translated, it gives CASSESYRYGYTF.

The rearrangement joins TRBV28 to TRBJ1-2; 7 nucleotides match TRBD1. Germline loops: CDR1 MDHEN, CDR2 SYDVKM. The junction had 14 bases not matched to a gene; V was cut back by 6 bases and J by 4 bases. The CDR3 extends over 16 amino acids. CDR3 sequence (DNA): TGTGCCAGCAGGCTTTATTCCCTCGACAGGGCCTATGGCTACACCTTC. Translating it yields CASRLYSLDRAYGYTF.

This clone was observed a few times. V gene TRBV2 combines with J gene TRBJ2-7; 7 bases fit TRBD2. The CDR3 covers 13 residues. CDR1 and CDR2 from the germline V gene are SNHLY and FYNNEI. The V and J ends lost 5 bases and 6 bases, in that order; junction bases with no gene match: 7. The CDR3 DNA follows: TGTGCCAGCAGTCGGGAGGTACTAGTCGAGCAGTACTTC. Encoded protein: CASSREVLVEQYF.

A single count supports this clone. The rearrangement uses TRBV27 and TRBJ2-1; 7 bases align to TRBD2. Germline trimming cut 5 bases from V and 9 bases from J; bases unmatched to any gene: 7. CDR1 MNHEY and CDR2 SMNVEV come from the germline V gene (reference sequence). CDR3 length: 13 amino acids. The CDR3 coding sequence is TGTGCCAGCAGTCGGACTAGTCTGAGTGAGCAGTTCTTC. Its translation is CASSRTSLSEQFF.

The chain couples TRBV12-5 to TRBJ2-7; TRBD2 agrees at 9 bases. The V and J ends lost 5 bases and 5 bases, in that order; junction bases with no gene match: 4. Germline V CDR1 and CDR2: LGHNT, FRNRAP. This CDR3 region has 13 residues. In DNA form, the CDR3 reads TGTGCTAGTGGTCGGGCTAGCGGGGACGAGCAGTACTTC. Its translation: CASGRASGDEQYF.

The genes are TRBV27 and TRBJ1-4, with 7 bases that match TRBD1. Per the germline V gene, CDR1 is MNHEY and CDR2 is SMNVEV (reference sequence). V was clipped by 6 bases and J by 4 bases; unmatched bases: 8. The CDR3 sequence is 15 residues long. The CDR3 sequence: CASRRQGSGNEKLFF. The CDR3 DNA is TGTGCCAGCAGAAGACAGGGCTCCGGTAATGAAAAACTGTTTTTT.

This chain links TRBV19 with TRBJ2-7; 9 bases align to TRBD1. Germline CDR1 reads LNHDA; CDR2 reads SQIVND (reference sequence). V lost 3 bases, J lost 4 bases, and 1 base stayed unmatched. The CDR3 runs to 13 residues. The CDR3 reads CASSIGTGYEQYF. As DNA, the CDR3 is TGTGCCAGTAGTATTGGGACAGGGTACGAGCAGTACTTC.

The rearrangement uses TRBV29-1 and TRBJ2-4; perhaps TRBD1 as D (5 bases). Germline assignment: CDR1 SQVTM and CDR2 ANQGSEA. The CDR3 is 15 amino acids. V lost 1 base to trimming and J lost 3 bases, with 13 bases between them. DNA for the CDR3: TGCAGCGTTGAAGTTTGGTACAGGCGCAAAAACATTCAGTACTTC. This sequence encodes CSVEVWYRRKNIQYF.

The count of this clone is one. This rearrangement joins TRBV18 to TRBJ1-1; TRBD1 aligns across 9 bases. CDR3 length: 15 residues. The V and J ends lost 3 bases and 3 bases, in that order; junction bases with no gene match: 5. Germline V CDR1 and CDR2: KGHSH, LQKENI. As DNA, the CDR3 is TGTGCCAGCTCACCTAAACAGGGGGCGCACACTGAAGCTTTCTTT. Protein sequence: CASSPKQGAHTEAFF. The full variable domain, with the rest looked up from reference TRBV18 and TRBJ1-1, is NAGVMQNPRHLVRRRGQEARLRCSPMKGHSHVYWYRQLPEEGLKFMVYLQKENIIDESGMPKERFSAEFPKEGPSILRIQQVVRGDSAAYFCASSPKQGAHTEAFFGQGTRLTVV.

The chain employs TRBV9 and TRBJ2-5; D is perhaps TRBD1 (6 bases). With 4 bases removed from V and 4 bases from J, the gap between germline ends came to 20 bases. This CDR3 is built from 16 residues. Germline assignment: CDR1 SGDLS and CDR2 YYNGEE. CDR3 sequence reads: CASSPGERSGAETQYF. DNA for the CDR3: TGTGCCAGCAGCCCAGGGGAGCGGTCCGGGGCAGAGACCCAGTACTTC.

The chain employs TRBV5-1 and TRBJ2-1; TRBD2 is a possible D gene (6 bases). CDR1 SGHRS and CDR2 YFSETQ come from the germline V gene. The CDR3 consists of 16 residues. Trimming pared 0 bases from V and 0 bases from J, leaving 10 bases between. The CDR3 nucleotides read TGCGCCAGCAGCTTGGACGGGGGAGGCTCCTACAATGAGCAGTTCTTC. Translating gives CASSLDGGGSYNEQFF.

This sequence joins TRBV5-6 and TRBJ2-6, with TRBD1 matching 9 bases. Trimming at V came to 3 bases and at J to 2 bases, leaving 3 bases not matched to a gene. From germline, CDR1 is SGHDT and CDR2 YYEEEE. The CDR3 totals 16 residues. Here the CDR3 DNA reads TGTGCCAGCAGCTGGGGACAGGGCGCTGGGGCCAACGTCCTGACTTTC. It codes for CASSWGQGAGANVLTF.

The DNA of the CDR3 is TGTGCCAGCAGCTTAGAACCGGGACTAGCGGGTTACGAGCAGTACTTC. It encodes CASSLEPGLAGYEQYF. The chain employs TRBV7-9 and TRBJ2-7, with 12 bases matching TRBD2. CDR3 size: 16 residues. Germline V gene lookup returns CDR1 SEHNR and CDR2 FQNEAQ (reference sequence). The trim removed 1 base at V and 4 bases at J, leaving 5 bases unmatched.

The chain combines TRBV7-2 with TRBJ2-1, with 8 positions matching TRBD2. Germline V gene lookup returns CDR1 SGHTA and CDR2 FQGNSA. The CDR3 totals 15 residues. V lost 1 base and J lost 3; bases outside the gene matches: 2. As DNA, the CDR3 is TGTGCCAGCAGCTTAGACCTAGCGGGCTACAATGAGCAGTTCTTC. Translation: CASSLDLAGYNEQFF.